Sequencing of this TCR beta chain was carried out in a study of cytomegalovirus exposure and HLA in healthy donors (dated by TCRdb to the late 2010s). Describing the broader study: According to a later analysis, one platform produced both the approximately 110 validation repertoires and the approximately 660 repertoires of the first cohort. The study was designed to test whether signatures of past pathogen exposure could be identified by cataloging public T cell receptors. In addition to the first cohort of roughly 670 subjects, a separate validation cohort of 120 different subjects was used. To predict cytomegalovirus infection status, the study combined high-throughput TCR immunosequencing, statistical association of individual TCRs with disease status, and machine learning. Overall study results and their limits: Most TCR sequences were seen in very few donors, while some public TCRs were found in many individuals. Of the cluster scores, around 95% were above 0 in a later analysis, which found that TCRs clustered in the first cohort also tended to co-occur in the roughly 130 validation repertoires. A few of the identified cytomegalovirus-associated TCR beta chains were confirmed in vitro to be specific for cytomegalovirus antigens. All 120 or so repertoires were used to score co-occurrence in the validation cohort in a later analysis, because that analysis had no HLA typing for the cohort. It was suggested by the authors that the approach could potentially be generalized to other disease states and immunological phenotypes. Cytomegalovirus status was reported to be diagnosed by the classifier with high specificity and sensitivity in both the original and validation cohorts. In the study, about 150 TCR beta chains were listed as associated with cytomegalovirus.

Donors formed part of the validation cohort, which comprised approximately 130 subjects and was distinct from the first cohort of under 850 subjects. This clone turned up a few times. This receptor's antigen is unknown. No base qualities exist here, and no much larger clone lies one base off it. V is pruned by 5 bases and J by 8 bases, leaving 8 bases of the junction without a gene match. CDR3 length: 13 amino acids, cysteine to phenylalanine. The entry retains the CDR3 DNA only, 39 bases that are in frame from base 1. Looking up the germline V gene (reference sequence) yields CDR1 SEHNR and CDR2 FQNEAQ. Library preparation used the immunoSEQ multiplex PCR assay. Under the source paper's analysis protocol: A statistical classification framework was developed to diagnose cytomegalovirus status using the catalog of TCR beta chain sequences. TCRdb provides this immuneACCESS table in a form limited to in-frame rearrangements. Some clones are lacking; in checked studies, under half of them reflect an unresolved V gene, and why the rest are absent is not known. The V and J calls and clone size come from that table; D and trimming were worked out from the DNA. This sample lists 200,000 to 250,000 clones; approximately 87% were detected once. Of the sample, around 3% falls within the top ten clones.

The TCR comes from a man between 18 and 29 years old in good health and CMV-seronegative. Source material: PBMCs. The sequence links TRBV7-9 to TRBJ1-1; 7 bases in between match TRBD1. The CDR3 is CASSPRGQEEAFF. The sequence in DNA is TGTGCCAGCAGCCCCCGAGGACAGGAAGAAGCTTTCTTT. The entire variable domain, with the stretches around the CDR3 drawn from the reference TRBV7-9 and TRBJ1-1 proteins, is DTGVSQNPRHKITKRGQNVTFRCDPISEHNRLYWYRQTLGQGPEFLTYFQNEAQLEKSRLLSDRFSAERPKGSFSTLEIQRTEQGDSAMYLCASSPRGQEEAFFGQGTRLTVV.